This TCR beta chain was found in a study of vaccination effects on CD4 cells after COVID-19. Across the study: Post-vaccine specimens arrived a median 72 days past the second dose.

The CDR3 extends over 16 amino acids. CDR1 and CDR2 (germline): LGHNA, YNFKEQ. Trimming pared 2 bases from V and 0 bases from J, leaving 11 bases between. Method: immunoSEQ multiplex PCR; TCRdb's copy keeps in-frame clones and lacks some. The sample gives tens of thousands of clones, about 80% of which show up once; about 0.91% is in the top ten. ViraFEST assay sequencing came after antigen-specific CD4+ T cells were expanded with viral peptide pools. Subsequent to less than eleven days of culture, CD4+ T cells were isolated. It was two doses of either the BNT162b2 or mRNA-1273 vaccine that participants received. Nobody among the vaccine recipients had prior SARS-CoV-2 infection (nucleocapsid antibodies were negative). Supplemented with approximately 10 IU/ml IL-2 and approximately 9.7 ug/ml peptides, two million PBMC per well were kept in culture. As to this clone: Antigen specificity is unknown.

The V and J genes are TRBV4-2 and TRBJ1-3; weak D call: TRBD1 (5 bases). The input for sequencing was CD4+ T cells from PBMCs cultured with HCoV-OC43 spike peptides, taken after COVID-19 vaccination. Indicated subset: HCoV-OC43 spike overlapping peptide pool stimulation. The receptor was derived from a human donor who received a COVID-19 vaccine. CDR3: CASSQLTASSGNTIYF. The CDR3 region has the DNA TGTGCCAGCAGCCAACTGACAGCCAGCTCTGGAAACACCATATATTTT.